The 3 T cell receptor beta chains listed next were all sequenced from one sample in a study of blood T cell repertoires in COVID-19. Assay: immunoSEQ multiplex PCR; the TCRdb copy retains only in-frame clones and omits some. Of roughly 290,000 clones in the sample, about nine tenths were seen once. Sequencing input: peripheral blood. The receptors come from a woman younger than 45 with COVID-19, enrolled during active disease.

V and J are TRBV30 and TRBJ2-7; tentative D call: TRBD2 (6 bases). The CDR3 totals 15 residues. The germline V and J ends were trimmed by 0 bases and 2 bases, with 14 bases remaining between them. The germline V gene has CDR1 GTSNPN and CDR2 SVGIG (reference sequence). The CDR3 bases are TGTGCCTGGAGTGTGGGAGCGGGTGCCGCCTACGAGCAGTACTTC. It translates to CAWSVGAGAAYEQYF.

This sequence joins TRBV11-2 and TRBJ2-3; 8 nucleotides align to TRBD1. The CDR3 covers 16 residues. Per the germline V gene, CDR1 is SGHAT and CDR2 is FQNNGV. With V trimmed by 6 bases and J by 2 bases, 10 bases remained unmatched. This CDR3 reads CASSTGQGSPTDTQYF. As DNA, the CDR3 is TGTGCCAGCAGTACAGGACAGGGTTCCCCCACAGATACGCAGTATTTT.

The chain couples TRBV6-5 to TRBJ1-5; D might be TRBD1 (6 bases). The CDR3 is made up of 14 amino acids. From germline, CDR1 is MNHEY and CDR2 SVGAGI. Deletions cut 5 bases from V and 4 bases from J, with 12 bases between. This CDR3 reads CASSPHRDNQPQHF. CDR3 nucleotide sequence: TGTGCCAGCAGTCCCCACAGGGATAATCAGCCCCAGCATTTT.